Shown below are 12 T cell receptor beta chains from a single sample sequenced in a study of OX40 agonist ivuxolimab in advanced cancers. TCRdb keeps only in-frame clones here, not all; method: immunoSEQ multiplex PCR. Of 90,000 or so clones detected, around nine tenths appear once; the ten largest clones hold 1.5% to 2%. Sequencing used CD4+ or CD8+ T cells sorted from blood, obtained in a trial of the OX40 agonist ivuxolimab. The receptors originated from an adult with an advanced solid tumor such as melanoma, head and neck, liver or kidney cancer.

This chain joins TRBV27 and TRBJ1-2; 8 nucleotides align to TRBD1. V lost 5 bases to trimming and J lost 6 bases; unmatched junction nucleotides: 8. CDR3 length: 14 amino acids. Germline CDR1 and CDR2: MNHEY and SMNVEV (reference sequence). The CDR3 reads CASSGQGEGNGYTF. The DNA of the CDR3 is TGTGCCAGCAGTGGACAGGGAGAGGGAAATGGCTACACCTTC.

This rearrangement joins TRBV6-1 to TRBJ1-5; D is unclear. Germline-derived CDR1 and CDR2 are MNHNS and SASEGT. The CDR3 runs 13 residues. V lost 7 bases and J lost 0, with 7 bases in between. In DNA form, the CDR3 reads TGTGCCAGCATTCTTAGTAGCAATCAGCCCCAGCATTTT. Residues: CASILSSNQPQHF.

The chain carries TRBV6-6 and TRBJ2-7; D remains ambiguous. Germline V gene data show CDR1 as MNHNY and CDR2 as SVGAGI (reference sequence). Trimming pared 1 base from V and 5 bases from J, leaving 6 bases between. This CDR3 contains 12 residues. CDR3 sequence reads: CASSYFRNEQYF. The CDR3 DNA is TGTGCCAGCAGTTACTTCAGGAACGAGCAGTACTTC.

The rearrangement uses TRBV5-1 and TRBJ2-2; D is unresolved. Germline values: CDR1 SGHRS, CDR2 YFSETQ. V was clipped by 4 bases and J by 8 bases, with 9 bases between them. The CDR3 has 12 amino acids. CDR3 in amino acids: CASSLITGELFF. The CDR3 DNA follows: TGCGCCAGCAGCCTCATAACGGGGGAGCTGTTTTTT.

The V gene is TRBV21-1, the J gene TRBJ1-2. TRBV21-1 has pseudogene status. The CDR3 extends over 14 amino acids. In nucleotides, the CDR3 is TGTGGCCTTTTGGAGGGTGGACTAGACTATGGCTACACCTTC. This gives the protein CGLLEGGLDYGYTF.

The chain employs TRBV6-1 and TRBJ1-6, with D possibly being TRBD1 (6 bases). V gave up 8 bases and J gave up 4 bases, with 15 bases separating them. This CDR3 spans 15 amino acids. The germline V gene encodes CDR1 MNHNS and CDR2 SASEGT. The CDR3 loop reads CASGPGVGYNSPLHF. CDR3 sequence (DNA): TGTGCCAGCGGGCCAGGGGTAGGGTATAATTCACCCCTCCACTTT.

The rearrangement uses TRBV12-1 and TRBJ2-4; the table names TRBD2, a call not compared with the DNA. TRBV12-1 is a recognized pseudogene. This CDR3 comprises 19 residues. The CDR3 loop reads CASSFEGLTSGRAVDIQYF. CDR3 DNA: TGTGCCAGCAGCTTTGAGGGCTTGACTAGCGGGAGGGCCGTGGACATTCAGTACTTC.

This rearrangement joins TRBV6-5 to TRBJ1-5, with D possibly being TRBD1 (5 bases). V was shortened by 0 bases and J by 1 base, with 10 bases between the two germline ends. Per the germline V gene, CDR1 is MNHEY and CDR2 is SVGAGI. The CDR3 totals 16 residues. CDR3 residues: CASSYSSRGSNQPQHF. In DNA, the CDR3 is TGTGCCAGCAGTTACTCAAGCCGGGGCAGCAATCAGCCCCAGCATTTT.

The genes are TRBV11-3 and TRBJ2-5; D is perhaps TRBD1 (5 bases). Germline values: CDR1 SGHNT, CDR2 YENEEA. The length of the CDR3 is 14 residues. Trimming took off 5 bases at V and 1 base at J, with 11 bases between the two ends. CDR3 nucleotide sequence: TGTGCCAGCAGCATATCAGGGTTCCAAGAGACCCAGTACTTC. This sequence encodes CASSISGFQETQYF.

The rearrangement uses TRBV19 and TRBJ1-2; 7 positions match TRBD1. V gave up 5 bases and J gave up 5 bases; unmatched junction bases: 17. Germline V gives CDR1 LNHDA, CDR2 SQIVND (reference sequence). CDR3 length equals 17 residues. This CDR3 reads CASSGESLGTAGYGYTF. CDR3 DNA sequence: TGTGCCAGTAGTGGCGAATCATTAGGGACAGCTGGTTATGGCTACACCTTC.

This chain links TRBV5-4 with TRBJ2-3; TRBD2 agrees at 8 bases. Germline V gene data show CDR1 as SGHNT and CDR2 as YYREEE (reference sequence). V was clipped by 4 bases and J by 3 bases; unmatched bases: 13. The CDR3 is 17 amino acids. The CDR3 loop is CASSHRVGGGNTDTQYF. The DNA for the CDR3 is TGTGCCAGCAGCCACCGGGTGGGCGGGGGGAATACAGATACGCAGTATTTT.

This clone was seen only a few times. The chain carries TRBV19 and TRBJ2-1; 9 nucleotides agree with TRBD2. The CDR3 spans 23 residues. Germline V lookup: CDR1 LNHDA, CDR2 SQIVND (reference sequence). The ends lost 7 bases at V and 7 bases at J; junction bases unmatched: 35. CDR3 sequence: CASTLGGTLLTSGNSTWVNEQFF. The CDR3 nucleotides are TGTGCCAGTACCCTGGGAGGGACCCTTTTGACTAGCGGAAACTCAACCTGGGTGAATGAGCAGTTCTTC.